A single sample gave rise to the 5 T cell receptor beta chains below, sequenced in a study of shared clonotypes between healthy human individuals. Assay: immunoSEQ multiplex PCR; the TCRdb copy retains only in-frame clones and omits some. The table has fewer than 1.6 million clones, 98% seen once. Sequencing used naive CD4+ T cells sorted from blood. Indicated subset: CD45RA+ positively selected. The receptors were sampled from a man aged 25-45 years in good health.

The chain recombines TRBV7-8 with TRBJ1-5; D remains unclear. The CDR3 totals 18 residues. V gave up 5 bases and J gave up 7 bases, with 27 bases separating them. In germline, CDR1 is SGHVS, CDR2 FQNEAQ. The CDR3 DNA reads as TGTGCCAGCAGCAGACAATCGGCCCCGGGAGGCACAAGCCAGCCCCAGCATTTT. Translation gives CASSRQSAPGGTSQPQHF.

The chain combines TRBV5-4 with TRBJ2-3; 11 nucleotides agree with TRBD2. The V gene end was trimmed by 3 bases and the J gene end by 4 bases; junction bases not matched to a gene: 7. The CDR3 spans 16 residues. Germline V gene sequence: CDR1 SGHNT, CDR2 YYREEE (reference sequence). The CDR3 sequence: CASSSIAGGVSDTQYF. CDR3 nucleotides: TGTGCCAGCAGCTCCATAGCGGGAGGGGTATCAGATACGCAGTATTTT.

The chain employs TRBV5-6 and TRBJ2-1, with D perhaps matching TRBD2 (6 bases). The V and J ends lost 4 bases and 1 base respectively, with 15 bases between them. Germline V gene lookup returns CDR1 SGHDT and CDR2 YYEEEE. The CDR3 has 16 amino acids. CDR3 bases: TGTGCCAGCAGCCCCCTCGAGCTAGCGTCCTACAATGAGCAGTTCTTC. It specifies CASSPLELASYNEQFF.

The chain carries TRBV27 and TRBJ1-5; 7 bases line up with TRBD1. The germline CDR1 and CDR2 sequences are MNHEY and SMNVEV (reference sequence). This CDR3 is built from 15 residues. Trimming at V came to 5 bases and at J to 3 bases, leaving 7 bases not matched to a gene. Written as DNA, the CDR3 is TGTGCCAGCAGTCCAAAGACAGGGTACAATCAGCCCCAGCATTTT. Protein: CASSPKTGYNQPQHF.

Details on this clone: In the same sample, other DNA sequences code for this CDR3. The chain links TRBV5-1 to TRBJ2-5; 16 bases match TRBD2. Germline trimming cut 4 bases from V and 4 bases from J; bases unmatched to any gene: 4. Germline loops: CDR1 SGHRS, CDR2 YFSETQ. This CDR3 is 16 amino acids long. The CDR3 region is CASSLGLAGGGETQYF. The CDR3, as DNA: TGCGCCAGCAGCCTGGGACTAGCGGGAGGGGGAGAGACCCAGTACTTC. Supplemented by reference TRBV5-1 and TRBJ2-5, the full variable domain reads KAGVTQTPRYLIKTRGQQVTLSCSPISGHRSVSWYQQTPGQGLQFLFEYFSETQRNKGNFPGRFSGRQFSNSRSEMNVSTLELGDSALYLCASSLGLAGGGETQYFGPGTRLLVL.